Given below is one TCR beta chain in context. Antigen: not known. MiXCR was run by TCRdb on the reads, yielding one entry per CDR3 protein. The table has roughly 920,000 distinct CDR3 sequences, approximately 32% seen once. The data were taken from a study of T cell repertoires in cytomegalovirus infection. Study-wide context: Both recently identified HLA-C-restricted and well-studied HLA-B-restricted CMV epitopes were used in the study. Indications came from public TCR beta signatures; they pointed to CMV infection and to a matching HLA type. Study conclusions and caveats: Dominant in the ex vivo response were TCR beta clonotypes restricted by HLA-C and specific for CMV. Identification of carriers of CMV plus the relevant HLA was achieved through cumulative public TCR beta family frequency.

The input for sequencing was cultured CD8+ T cells from PBMCs, taken from culture after CMV antigen stimulation. The clonotype was recovered from a human donor in good health (CMV status not recorded). Some clones in this sample may be carry-over from other donors' samples.

CDR3 in DNA: TGTGCCAGCAGTTCGGACATAGATATAACAAGGAAAGCTTTCTTT. Protein product: CASSSDIDITRKAFF. The chain combines TRBV28 with TRBJ1-1, with D possibly being TRBD1 (5 bases). Trimming removed 4 bases at V and 9 bases at J, with 21 bases between. The CDR3 sequence is 15 residues long. Germline CDR1 MDHEN, CDR2 SYDVKM.